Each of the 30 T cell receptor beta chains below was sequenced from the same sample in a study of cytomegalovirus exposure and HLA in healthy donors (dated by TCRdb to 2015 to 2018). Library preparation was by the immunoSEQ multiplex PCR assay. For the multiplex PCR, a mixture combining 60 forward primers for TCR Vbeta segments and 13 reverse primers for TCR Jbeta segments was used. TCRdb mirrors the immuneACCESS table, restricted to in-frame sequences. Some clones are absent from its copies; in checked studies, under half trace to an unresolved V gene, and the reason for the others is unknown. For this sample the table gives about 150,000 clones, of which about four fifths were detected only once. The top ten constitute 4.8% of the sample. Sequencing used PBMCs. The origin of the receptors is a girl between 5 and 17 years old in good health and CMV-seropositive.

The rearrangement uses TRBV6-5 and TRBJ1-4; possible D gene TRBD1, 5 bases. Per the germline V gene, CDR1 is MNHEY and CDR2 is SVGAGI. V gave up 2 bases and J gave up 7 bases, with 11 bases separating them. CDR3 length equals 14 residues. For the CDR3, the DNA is TGTGCCAGCAGTTACCGCCAGGGCTCTGAAAAACTGTTTTTT. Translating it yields CASSYRQGSEKLFF.

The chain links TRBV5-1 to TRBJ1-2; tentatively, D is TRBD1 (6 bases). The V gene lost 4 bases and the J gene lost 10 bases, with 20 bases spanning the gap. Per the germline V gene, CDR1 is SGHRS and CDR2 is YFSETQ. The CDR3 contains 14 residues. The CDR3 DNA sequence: TGCGCCAGCAGCCTAGAGCTGGGGGCCGGGAACTACACCTTC. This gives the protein CASSLELGAGNYTF. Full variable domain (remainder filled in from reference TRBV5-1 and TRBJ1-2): KAGVTQTPRYLIKTRGQQVTLSCSPISGHRSVSWYQQTPGQGLQFLFEYFSETQRNKGNFPGRFSGRQFSNSRSEMNVSTLELGDSALYLCASSLELGAGNYTFGSGTRLTVV.

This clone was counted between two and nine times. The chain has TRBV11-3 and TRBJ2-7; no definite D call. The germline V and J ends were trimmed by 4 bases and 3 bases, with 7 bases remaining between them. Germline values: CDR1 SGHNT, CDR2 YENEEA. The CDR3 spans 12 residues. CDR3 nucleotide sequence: TGTGCCAGCAGCTCTTACAGCTACGAGCAGTACTTC. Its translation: CASSSYSYEQYF.

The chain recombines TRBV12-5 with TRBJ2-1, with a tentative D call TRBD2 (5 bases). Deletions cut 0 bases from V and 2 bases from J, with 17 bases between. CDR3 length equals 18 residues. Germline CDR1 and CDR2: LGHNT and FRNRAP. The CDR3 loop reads CASGLVLSGWETYNEQFF. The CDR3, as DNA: TGTGCTAGTGGTTTGGTACTGTCGGGGTGGGAGACCTACAATGAGCAGTTCTTC.

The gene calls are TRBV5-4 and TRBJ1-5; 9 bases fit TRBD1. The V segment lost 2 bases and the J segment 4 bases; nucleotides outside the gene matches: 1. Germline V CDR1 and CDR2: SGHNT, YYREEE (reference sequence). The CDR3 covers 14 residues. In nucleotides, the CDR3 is TGTGCCAGCAGCTTACAGGGGGCGAATCAGCCCCAGCATTTT. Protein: CASSLQGANQPQHF.

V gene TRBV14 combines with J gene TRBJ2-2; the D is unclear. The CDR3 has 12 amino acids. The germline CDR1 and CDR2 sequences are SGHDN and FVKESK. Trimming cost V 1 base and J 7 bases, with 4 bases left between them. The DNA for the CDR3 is TGTGCCAGCAGCCAAGTCGTCGGGGAGCTGTTTTTT. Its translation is CASSQVVGELFF.

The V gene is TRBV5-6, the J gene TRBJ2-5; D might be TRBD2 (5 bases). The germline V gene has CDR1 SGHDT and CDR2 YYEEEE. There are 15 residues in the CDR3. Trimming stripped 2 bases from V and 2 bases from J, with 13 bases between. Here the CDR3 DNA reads TGTGCCAGCAGCTTCATTGAGACTATTCAAGAGACCCAGTACTTC. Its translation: CASSFIETIQETQYF. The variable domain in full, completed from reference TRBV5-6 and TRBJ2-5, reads DAGVTQSPTHLIKTRGQQVTLRCSPKSGHDTVSWYQQALGQGPQFIFQYYEEEERQRGNFPDRFSGHQFPNYSSELNVNALLLGDSALYLCASSFIETIQETQYFGPGTRLLVL.

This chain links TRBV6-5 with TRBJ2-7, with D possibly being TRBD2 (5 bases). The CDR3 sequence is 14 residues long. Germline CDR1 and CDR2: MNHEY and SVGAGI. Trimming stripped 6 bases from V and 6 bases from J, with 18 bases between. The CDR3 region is CASSYRRDIGEQYF. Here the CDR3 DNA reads TGTGCCAGCAGCTACAGACGGGATATAGGCGAGCAGTACTTC.

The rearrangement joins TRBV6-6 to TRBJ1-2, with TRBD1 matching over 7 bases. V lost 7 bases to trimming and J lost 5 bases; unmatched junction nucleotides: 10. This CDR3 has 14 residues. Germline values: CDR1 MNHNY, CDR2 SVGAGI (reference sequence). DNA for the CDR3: TGTGCCAGCAACAACAGGGGCCTCCCTTATGGCTACACCTTC. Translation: CASNNRGLPYGYTF.

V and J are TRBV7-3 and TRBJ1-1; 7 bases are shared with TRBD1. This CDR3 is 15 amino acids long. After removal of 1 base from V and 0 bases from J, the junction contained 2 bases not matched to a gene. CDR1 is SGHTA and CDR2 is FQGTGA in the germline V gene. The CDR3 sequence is CASSLRGQMNTEAFF. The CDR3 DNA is TGTGCCAGCAGCTTAAGGGGACAGATGAACACTGAAGCTTTCTTT.

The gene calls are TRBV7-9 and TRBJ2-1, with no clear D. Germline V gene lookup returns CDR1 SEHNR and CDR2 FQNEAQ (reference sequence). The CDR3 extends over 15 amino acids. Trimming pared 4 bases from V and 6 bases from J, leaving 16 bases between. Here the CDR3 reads CASSYSLSHANEQFF. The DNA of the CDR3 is TGTGCCAGCAGCTATAGTCTCTCCCACGCCAATGAGCAGTTCTTC.

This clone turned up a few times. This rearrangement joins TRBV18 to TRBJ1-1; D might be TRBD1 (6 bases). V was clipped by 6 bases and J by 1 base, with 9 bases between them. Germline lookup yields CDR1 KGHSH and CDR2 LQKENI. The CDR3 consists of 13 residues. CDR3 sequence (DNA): TGTGCCAGCTCCGAGACAGGGAACACTGAAGCTTTCTTT. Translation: CASSETGNTEAFF.

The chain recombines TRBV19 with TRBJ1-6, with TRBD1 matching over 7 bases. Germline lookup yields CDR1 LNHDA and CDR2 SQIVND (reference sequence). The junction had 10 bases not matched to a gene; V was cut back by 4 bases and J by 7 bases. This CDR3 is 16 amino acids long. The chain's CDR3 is CASSKTTGVGNSPLHF. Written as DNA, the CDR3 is TGTGCCAGTAGTAAAACAACAGGGGTCGGGAATTCACCCCTCCACTTT.

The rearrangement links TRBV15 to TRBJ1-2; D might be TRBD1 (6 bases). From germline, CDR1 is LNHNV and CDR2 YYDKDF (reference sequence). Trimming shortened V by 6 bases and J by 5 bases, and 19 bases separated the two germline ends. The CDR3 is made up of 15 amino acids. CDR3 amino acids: CATSPPGHEAYGYTF. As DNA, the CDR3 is TGTGCCACCAGTCCTCCGGGACACGAAGCGTATGGCTACACCTTC.

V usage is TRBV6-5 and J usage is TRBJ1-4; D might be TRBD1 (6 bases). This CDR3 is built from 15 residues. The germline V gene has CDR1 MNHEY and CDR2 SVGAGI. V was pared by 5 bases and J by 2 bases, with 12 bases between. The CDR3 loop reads CASSQQGLTNEKLFF. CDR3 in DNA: TGTGCCAGCAGTCAGCAGGGGTTGACTAATGAAAAACTGTTTTTT.

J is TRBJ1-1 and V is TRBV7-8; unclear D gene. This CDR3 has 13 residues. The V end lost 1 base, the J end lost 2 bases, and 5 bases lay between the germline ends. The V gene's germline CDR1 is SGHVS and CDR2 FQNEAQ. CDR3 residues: CASSLDRNTEAFF. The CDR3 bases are TGTGCCAGCAGCTTAGATAGAAACACTGAAGCTTTCTTT. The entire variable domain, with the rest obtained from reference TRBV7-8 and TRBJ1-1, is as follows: GAGVSQSPRYKVAKRGQDVALRCDPISGHVSLFWYQQALGQGPEFLTYFQNEAQLDKSGLPSDRFFAERPEGSVSTLKIQRTQQEDSAVYLCASSLDRNTEAFFGQGTRLTVV.

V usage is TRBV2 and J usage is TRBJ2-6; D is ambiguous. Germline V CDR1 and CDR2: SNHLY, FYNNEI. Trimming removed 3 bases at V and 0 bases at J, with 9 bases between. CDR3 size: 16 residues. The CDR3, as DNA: TGTGCCAGCAGTGATGGGCGTTACTCTGGGGCCAACGTCCTGACTTTC. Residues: CASSDGRYSGANVLTF.

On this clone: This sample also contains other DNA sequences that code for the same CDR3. The CDR3: CSVEGRLNTEAFF. The DNA of the CDR3 is TGCAGCGTTGAGGGCAGGCTGAACACTGAAGCTTTCTTT. The chain couples TRBV29-1 to TRBJ1-1; D is undetermined. The V and J ends lost 3 bases and 0 bases respectively, with 8 bases between them. This CDR3 spans 13 amino acids. Germline CDR1 is SQVTM and CDR2 is ANQGSEA.

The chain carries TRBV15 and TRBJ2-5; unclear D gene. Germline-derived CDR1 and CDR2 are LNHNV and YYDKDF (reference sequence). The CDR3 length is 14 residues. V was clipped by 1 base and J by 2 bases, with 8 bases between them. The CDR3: CATSRGDNQETQYF. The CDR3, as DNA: TGTGCCACCAGCAGAGGTGACAATCAAGAGACCCAGTACTTC.

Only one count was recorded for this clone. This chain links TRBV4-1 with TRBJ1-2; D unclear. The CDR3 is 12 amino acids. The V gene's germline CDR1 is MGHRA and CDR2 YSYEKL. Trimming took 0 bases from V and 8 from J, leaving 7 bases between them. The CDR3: CASSQDWRGYTF. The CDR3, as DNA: TGCGCCAGCAGCCAAGATTGGAGGGGCTACACCTTC.

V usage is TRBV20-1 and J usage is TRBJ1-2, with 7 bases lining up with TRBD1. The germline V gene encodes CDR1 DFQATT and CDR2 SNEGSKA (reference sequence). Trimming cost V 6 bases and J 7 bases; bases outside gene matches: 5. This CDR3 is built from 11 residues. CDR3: CSAPTGPGYTF. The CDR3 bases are TGCAGTGCGCCGACAGGGCCTGGCTACACCTTC.

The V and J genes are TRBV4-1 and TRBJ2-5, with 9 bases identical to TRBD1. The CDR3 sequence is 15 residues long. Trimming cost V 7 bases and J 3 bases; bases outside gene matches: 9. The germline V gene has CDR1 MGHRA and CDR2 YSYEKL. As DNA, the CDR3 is TGCGCCAGCAAAGAGTATGGGACAGGGAAAGAGACCCAGTACTTC. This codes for CASKEYGTGKETQYF.

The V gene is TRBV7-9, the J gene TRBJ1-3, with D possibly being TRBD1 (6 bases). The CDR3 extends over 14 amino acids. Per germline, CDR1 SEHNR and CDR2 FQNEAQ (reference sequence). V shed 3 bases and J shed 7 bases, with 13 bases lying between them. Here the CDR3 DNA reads TGTGCCAGCAGCTTCTCAGGGGAGGGTAACACCATATATTTT. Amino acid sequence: CASSFSGEGNTIYF. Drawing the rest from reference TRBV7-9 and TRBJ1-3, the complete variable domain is DTGVSQNPRHKITKRGQNVTFRCDPISEHNRLYWYRQTLGQGPEFLTYFQNEAQLEKSRLLSDRFSAERPKGSFSTLEIQRTEQGDSAMYLCASSFSGEGNTIYFGEGSWLTVV.

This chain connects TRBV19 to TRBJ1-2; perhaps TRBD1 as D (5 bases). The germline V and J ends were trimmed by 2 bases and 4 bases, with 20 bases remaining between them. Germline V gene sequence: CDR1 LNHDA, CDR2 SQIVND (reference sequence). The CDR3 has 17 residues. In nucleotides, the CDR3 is TGTGCCAGTAGTATAAGGGGAACGGGGGGAGTTTTCTATGGCTACACCTTC. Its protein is CASSIRGTGGVFYGYTF. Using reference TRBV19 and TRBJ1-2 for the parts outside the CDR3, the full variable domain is DGGITQSPKYLFRKEGQNVTLSCEQNLNHDAMYWYRQDPGQGLRLIYYSQIVNDFQKGDIAEGYSVSREKKESFPLTVTSAQKNPTAFYLCASSIRGTGGVFYGYTFGSGTRLTVV.

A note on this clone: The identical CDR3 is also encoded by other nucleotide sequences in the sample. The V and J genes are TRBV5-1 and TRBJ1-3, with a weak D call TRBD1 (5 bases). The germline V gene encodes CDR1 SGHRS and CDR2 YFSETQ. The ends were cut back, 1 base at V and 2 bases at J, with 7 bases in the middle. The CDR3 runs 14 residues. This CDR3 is CASSLTGAGNTIYF. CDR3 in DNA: TGCGCCAGCAGCTTGACAGGAGCTGGAAACACCATATATTTT.

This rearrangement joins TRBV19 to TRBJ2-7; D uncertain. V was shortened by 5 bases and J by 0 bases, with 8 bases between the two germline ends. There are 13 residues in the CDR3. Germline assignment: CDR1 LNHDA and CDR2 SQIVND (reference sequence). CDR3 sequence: CASSAASSYEQYF. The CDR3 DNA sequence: TGTGCCAGTAGTGCGGCCAGCTCCTACGAGCAGTACTTC.

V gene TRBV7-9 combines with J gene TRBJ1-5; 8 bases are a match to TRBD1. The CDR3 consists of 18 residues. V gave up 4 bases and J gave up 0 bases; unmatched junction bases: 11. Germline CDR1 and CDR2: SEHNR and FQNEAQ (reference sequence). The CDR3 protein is CASSSGTGEIDSNQPQHF. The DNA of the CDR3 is TGTGCCAGCAGCTCGGGGACAGGAGAAATCGATAGCAATCAGCCCCAGCATTTT.

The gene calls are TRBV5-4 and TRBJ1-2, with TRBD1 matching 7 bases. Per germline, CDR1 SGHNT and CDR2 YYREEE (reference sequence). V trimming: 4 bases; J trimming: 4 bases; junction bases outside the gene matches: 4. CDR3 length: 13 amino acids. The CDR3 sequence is CASSGGQLYGYTF. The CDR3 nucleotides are TGTGCCAGCAGCGGGGGACAGCTCTATGGCTACACCTTC.

CDR3 residues: CASSSPRGEQYF. The CDR3 DNA reads as TGTGCCAGCAGTTCCCCTCGGGGCGAGCAGTACTTC. The chain is built from TRBV27 and TRBJ2-7; TRBD2 might be the D (5 bases). This CDR3 has 12 residues. Germline assignment: CDR1 MNHEY and CDR2 SMNVEV (reference sequence). V lost 4 bases and J 6 bases, leaving 10 bases between the germline ends.

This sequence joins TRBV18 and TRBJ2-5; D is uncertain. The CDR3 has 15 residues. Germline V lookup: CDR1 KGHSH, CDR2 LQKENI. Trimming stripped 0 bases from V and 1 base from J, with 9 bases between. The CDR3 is CASSPPSVFQETQYF. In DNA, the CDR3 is TGTGCCAGCTCACCACCGTCCGTATTCCAAGAGACCCAGTACTTC.